This entry lists 22 T cell receptor beta chains sequenced from one sample in a study of identical twins. TCRdb independently ran MiXCR on the 5' RACE reads; one entry per CDR3 protein. The repertoire holds about 210,000 distinct CDR3 sequences, with roughly a tenth as singletons. The sequencing input was memory (CD45RO+) T cells sorted from blood. Source of these receptors: a woman in her late teens or twenties in good health.

The chain is built from TRBV2 and TRBJ2-5, with unresolved D. CDR3 length: 11 residues. The germline gives CDR1 SNHLY, CDR2 FYNNEI. Trimming pared 4 bases from V and 7 bases from J, leaving 7 bases between. The CDR3: CASSAGWTQYF. CDR3 bases: TGTGCCAGCAGTGCGGGTTGGACCCAGTACTTC.

This rearrangement joins TRBV20-1 to TRBJ2-1; D call uncertain. Germline CDR1 DFQATT, CDR2 SNEGSKA (reference sequence). V lost 2 bases to trimming and J lost 3 bases, with 11 bases between them. The CDR3 is made up of 14 amino acids. CDR3 amino acids: CSARFRGYYNEQFF. The CDR3 DNA reads TGCAGTGCTAGATTTCGTGGGTACTACAATGAGCAGTTCTTC.

At least ten counts were recorded for this clonotype. J is TRBJ2-7 and V is TRBV20-1; 7 bases fit TRBD2. This CDR3 has 15 amino acids. Germline CDR1 is DFQATT and CDR2 is SNEGSKA (reference sequence). Unmatched junction bases numbered 6, after V lost 0 bases and J lost 1 base. CDR3 in DNA: TGCAGTGCTAGAGATGTCCAGCGGGATTCCTACGAGCAGTACTTC. Translating gives CSARDVQRDSYEQYF.

This clonotype was detected only a few times. V gene TRBV6-5 combines with J gene TRBJ1-1, with D possibly being TRBD1 (6 bases). Germline V gives CDR1 MNHEY, CDR2 SVGAGI. This CDR3 comprises 14 residues. With 2 bases removed from V and 1 base from J, the gap between germline ends came to 8 bases. The CDR3 spells CASSYGDTNTEAFF. In DNA, the CDR3 is TGTGCCAGCAGTTACGGGGACACGAACACTGAAGCTTTCTTT.

The V and J genes are TRBV4-3 and TRBJ2-3; TRBD1 or TRBD2 may be the D gene (5 bases each). This CDR3 is built from 16 residues. The V end was cut by 1 base, the J end by 4 bases, with 15 bases between. CDR1 and CDR2 from the germline V gene are LGHNA and YSLEER. The DNA of the CDR3 is TGCGCCAGCAGCCAAGGGAGCGGTCTAGGGGCAGATACGCAGTATTTT. It codes for CASSQGSGLGADTQYF.

The table lists this clonotype with a few counts. The chain links TRBV7-6 to TRBJ2-3; 9 bases align to TRBD2. The junction had 12 bases not matched to a gene; V was cut back by 6 bases and J by 2 bases. Germline lookup yields CDR1 SGHVS and CDR2 FNYEAQ. This CDR3 is built from 17 residues. CDR3 sequence: CASSLGGTSGLTDTQYF. Here the CDR3 DNA reads TGTGCCAGCAGTCTAGGGGGAACTAGCGGGCTCACAGATACGCAGTATTTT.

This clonotype was detected only a few times. The chain combines TRBV3-1 with TRBJ1-2, with D uncertain. V was clipped by 0 bases and J by 8 bases, with 13 bases between them. The CDR3 loop spans 14 amino acids. Germline assignment: CDR1 LGHDT and CDR2 YNNKEL (reference sequence). Here the CDR3 reads CASSQDRNRGGYTF. The DNA for the CDR3 is TGTGCCAGCAGCCAAGATCGGAACCGAGGGGGCTACACCTTC. Based on the CDR3 plus reference TRBV3-1 and TRBJ1-2, the full variable domain is DTAVSQTPKYLVTQMGNDKSIKCEQNLGHDTMYWYKQDSKKFLKIMFSYNNKELIINETVPNRFSPKSPDKAHLNLHINSLELGDSAVYFCASSQDRNRGGYTFGSGTRLTVV.

The chain recombines TRBV20-1 with TRBJ2-7, with 9 bases lining up with TRBD2. Germline CDR1 DFQATT, CDR2 SNEGSKA (reference sequence). The trim removed 5 bases at V and 3 bases at J, leaving 14 bases unmatched. This CDR3 spans 16 amino acids. The CDR3 reads CSARIHRVAGVYEQYF. The CDR3 coding sequence is TGCAGTGCTCGGATCCACAGGGTAGCGGGAGTCTACGAGCAGTACTTC.

This clonotype was counted only a few times. J is TRBJ2-1 and V is TRBV5-1; D unclear. Germline CDR1 is SGHRS and CDR2 is YFSETQ. The V end lost 5 bases, the J end lost 7 bases, and 13 bases lay between the germline ends. The CDR3 is 13 amino acids. DNA for the CDR3: TGCGCCAGCAGTGATAGCATAGGAAATGAGCAGTTCTTC. As protein: CASSDSIGNEQFF.

The rearrangement uses TRBV6-1 and TRBJ2-6; D gene uncertain. The CDR3 loop spans 15 amino acids. Germline assignment: CDR1 MNHNS and CDR2 SASEGT. Trimming pared 10 bases from V and 0 bases from J, leaving 13 bases between. This CDR3 reads CATVQISSGANVLTF. CDR3 in DNA: TGTGCCACCGTGCAGATCAGCTCTGGGGCCAACGTCCTGACTTTC.

This clonotype appeared a few times. The chain links TRBV7-2 to TRBJ2-5, with a weak D call TRBD2 (5 bases). CDR1 is SGHTA and CDR2 is FQGNSA in the germline V gene. V dropped 1 base and J dropped 3 bases, with 9 bases sitting between them. The CDR3 is 14 residues long. CDR3: CASSLGVREETQYF. In nucleotides, the CDR3 is TGTGCCAGCAGCTTAGGGGTGCGGGAAGAGACCCAGTACTTC.

This sequence joins TRBV4-3 and TRBJ2-1; 8 bases align to TRBD2. V shed 0 bases and J 9 bases; nucleotides not matched to a gene: 7. The germline V gene has CDR1 LGHNA and CDR2 YSLEER. The CDR3 length is 15 residues. CDR3 protein: CASSQEWTSSGEQFF. CDR3 bases: TGCGCCAGCAGCCAAGAATGGACTAGCAGTGGTGAGCAGTTCTTC.

This chain uses TRBV20-1 with TRBJ1-1, with D tentatively TRBD1 (5 bases). With 3 bases removed from V and 2 bases from J, the gap between germline ends came to 13 bases. Germline V gives CDR1 DFQATT, CDR2 SNEGSKA (reference sequence). The CDR3 is 14 amino acids. CDR3 coding DNA: TGCAGTGCTAGTCCCCTCCAGGGAAACACTGAAGCTTTCTTT. As protein: CSASPLQGNTEAFF.

This clonotype has a count of ten or more. This chain connects TRBV5-1 to TRBJ2-1; possible D gene TRBD1, 6 bases. V lost 1 base and J 4 bases, leaving 12 bases between the germline ends. The CDR3 is made up of 15 amino acids. Germline V CDR1 and CDR2: SGHRS, YFSETQ. CDR3 region: CASSLSLGGYNEQFF. The CDR3 DNA reads as TGCGCCAGCAGCTTGTCGTTAGGGGGATACAATGAGCAGTTCTTC.

This clonotype was seen a handful of times. This chain uses TRBV7-2 with TRBJ2-7; D is perhaps TRBD1 (6 bases). Trimming took off 5 bases at V and 2 bases at J, with 10 bases between the two ends. Germline lookup yields CDR1 SGHTA and CDR2 FQGNSA. CDR3 length: 13 amino acids. In DNA, the CDR3 is TGTGCCAGCAGCCGACAGGTTACCTACGAGCAGTACTTC. Amino acids: CASSRQVTYEQYF.

The CDR3 spells CSASVGRTNGRSRRGNEQFF. The CDR3 nucleotides are TGCAGTGCTAGCGTCGGGAGGACCAATGGGAGGTCTAGAAGAGGCAATGAGCAGTTCTTC. The rearrangement joins TRBV20-1 to TRBJ2-1, with 7 bases identical to TRBD2. Germline assignment: CDR1 DFQATT and CDR2 SNEGSKA (reference sequence). CDR3 length equals 20 residues. V dropped 3 bases and J dropped 6; count of bases not matched to a gene: 26.

There are many counts of this clonotype. This CDR3 is CASSSRGSLLPQHF. In DNA, the CDR3 is TGTGCCAGCAGTTCCCGGGGCTCATTACTGCCCCAGCATTTT. The chain has TRBV12-3 or TRBV12-4 and TRBJ1-5; perhaps TRBD1 as D (5 bases). Trimming stripped 4 bases from V and 9 bases from J, with 16 bases between. The CDR3 spans 14 residues.

The V gene is TRBV5-1, the J gene TRBJ2-7, with 8 bases that match TRBD1. Germline V gene data show CDR1 as SGHRS and CDR2 as YFSETQ. The CDR3 contains 13 residues. Trimming removed 2 bases from V and 5 bases from J; junction bases left unmatched: 3. The CDR3 spells CASSFGQGDEQYF. The DNA of the CDR3 is TGCGCCAGCAGCTTCGGACAGGGCGACGAGCAGTACTTC.

In this sample, this clonotype turned up a few times. This chain links TRBV11-2 with TRBJ2-2, with D perhaps TRBD1 (6 bases). The ends were cut back, 4 bases at V and 4 bases at J, with 13 bases in the middle. Germline V lookup: CDR1 SGHAT, CDR2 FQNNGV. The CDR3 consists of 15 residues. This chain's CDR3 is CASSSRGVTTGELFF. Written as DNA, the CDR3 is TGTGCCAGCAGCTCCAGGGGCGTCACCACCGGGGAGCTGTTTTTT.

This chain's CDR3 is CASSHGFGTGDTEAFF. The CDR3 DNA reads TGTGCCAGCAGCCATGGTTTCGGGACAGGGGACACTGAAGCTTTCTTT. The genes are TRBV11-3 and TRBJ1-1; 10 bases line up with TRBD1. CDR3 length: 16 amino acids. V shed 5 bases, J shed 3 bases, and the junction held 9 bases outside the gene matches. Germline V gene data show CDR1 as SGHNT and CDR2 as YENEEA.

The rearrangement uses TRBV3-1 and TRBJ2-7, with 9 positions matching TRBD2. J was trimmed by 5 bases and V by 0 bases; bases with no gene match: 8. The CDR3 runs to 16 residues. The germline CDR1 and CDR2 sequences are LGHDT and YNNKEL (reference sequence). The CDR3 region is CASSQETPSGKDEQYF. In DNA, the CDR3 is TGTGCCAGCAGCCAAGAAACTCCTAGCGGGAAGGACGAGCAGTACTTC.

The chain is built from TRBV12-3 or TRBV12-4 and TRBJ2-3; D remains ambiguous. The CDR3 has 15 residues. With 3 bases removed from V and 1 base from J, the gap between germline ends came to 11 bases. The CDR3 nucleotides read TGTGCCAGCAGTTTGCGTGGGTGGGGCACAGATACGCAGTATTTT. Its protein is CASSLRGWGTDTQYF.